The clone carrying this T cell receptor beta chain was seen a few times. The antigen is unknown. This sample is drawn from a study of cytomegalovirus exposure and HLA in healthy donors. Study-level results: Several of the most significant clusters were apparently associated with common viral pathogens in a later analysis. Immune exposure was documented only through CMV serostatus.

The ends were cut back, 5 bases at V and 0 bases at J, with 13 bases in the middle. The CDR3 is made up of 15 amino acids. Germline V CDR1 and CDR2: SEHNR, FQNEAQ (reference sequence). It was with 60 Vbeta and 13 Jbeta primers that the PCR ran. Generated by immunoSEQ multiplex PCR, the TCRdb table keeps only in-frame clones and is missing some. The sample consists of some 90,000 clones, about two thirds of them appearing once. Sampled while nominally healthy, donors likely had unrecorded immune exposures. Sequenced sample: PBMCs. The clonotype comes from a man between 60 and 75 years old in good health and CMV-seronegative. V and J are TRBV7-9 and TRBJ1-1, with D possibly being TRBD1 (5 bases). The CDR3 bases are TGTGCCAGCAGCCTAGTACAGGCCGTGAACACTGAAGCTTTCTTT. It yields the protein CASSLVQAVNTEAFF.